A selection of T cell receptor beta chains follows, all from one sample in a study of cytomegalovirus exposure and HLA in healthy donors. Clones were read by immunoSEQ multiplex PCR, and TCRdb kept only the in-frame ones, dropping some. This repertoire shows approximately 110,000 clones, roughly 14% found once; its top ten account for roughly 2%. The sequenced sample was PBMCs. The receptors were sampled from a woman aged 18-29 years in good health and CMV-seronegative. CDR3s include the opening cysteine and the closing phenylalanine or tryptophan. The order of the fields is V gene, D gene, J gene, clone size, CDR3 DNA, CDR3 protein. The D gene is left open where the match is weak. Rows give clone size only sometimes, using once, few, many, or a class for an expanded clone.

TRBV28	.	TRBJ2-6	.	TGTGCCAGCAGTTCACTGTTGGGGGCCAACGTCCTGACTTTC	CASSSLLGANVLTF
TRBV4-1	TRBD2	TRBJ2-7	few	TGCGCCAGCAGCCAAGCGGGAGGGACCTACGAGCAGTACTTC	CASSQAGGTYEQYF
TRBV7-2	TRBD2	TRBJ2-3	few	TGTGCCAGCAGCCAGGGACTAGTTACAGATACGCAGTATTTT	CASSQGLVTDTQYF
TRBV29-1	TRBD2	TRBJ2-5	.	TGCAGCGTTGGGGCTAGCGGGATGCCGCAAGAGACCCAGTACTTC	CSVGASGMPQETQYF
TRBV5-1	.	TRBJ1-1	few	TGCGCCAGCAGCTCTAATCTCCCAGGTACTGAAGCTTTCTTT	CASSSNLPGTEAFF
TRBV7-3	.	TRBJ1-2	.	TGTGCCAGCAGCCCCATGGGGGGGGCGGAAAACTATGGCTACACCTTC	CASSPMGGAENYGYTF
TRBV7-9	TRBD1	TRBJ2-1	.	TGTGCCAGCAGCCCACCGGGACAGCCCTACAATGAGCAGTTCTTC	CASSPPGQPYNEQFF
TRBV10-3	TRBD2	TRBJ2-1	few	TGTGCCATCAGTGAGTCAAGACTAGCGGAGTACAATGAGCAGTTCTTC	CAISESRLAEYNEQFF
TRBV2	TRBD1	TRBJ1-2	few	TGTGCCAGCAGCCCGTCCCGGGACAGGGTAAACTATGGCTACACCTTC	CASSPSRDRVNYGYTF
TRBV7-9	.	TRBJ1-1	.	TGTGCCAGCAGCTTACTAAACACTGAAGCTTTCTTT	CASSLLNTEAFF
TRBV7-9	.	TRBJ2-5	.	TGTGCCAGCTCGGGGTCCGTCCAAGAGACCCAGTACTTC	CASSGSVQETQYF
TRBV28	TRBD2	TRBJ2-5	.	TGTGCCAGCCAAGCCACGGGGGGGCAAAAGACCCAGTACTTC	CASQATGGQKTQYF
TRBV7-9	TRBD1	TRBJ2-3	.	TGTGCCAGCAGCTTAGTAGGGGGCACAGGGGCAGATACGCAGTATTTT	CASSLVGGTGADTQYF
TRBV7-8	TRBD2	TRBJ2-7	few	TGTGCCAGCAGCCCCGGTGAGATGGTAGCGGGAGCCACCTACGAGCAGTACTTC	CASSPGEMVAGATYEQYF
TRBV11-1	.	TRBJ1-6	.	TGTGCCAGCAGCCAAGAGGGCGCAGATTCACCCCTCCACTTT	CASSQEGADSPLHF
TRBV9	TRBD1	TRBJ2-3	.	TGTGCCAGCAGCGTATCGACAGGGGACACAGATACGCAGTATTTT	CASSVSTGDTDTQYF
TRBV28	TRBD1	TRBJ1-4	once	TGTGCCAGCAGTGGACAGGGGCTAGAAACTAATGAAAAACTGTTTTTT	CASSGQGLETNEKLFF
TRBV6-5	.	TRBJ2-1	.	TGTGCCAGCAGTTACAGGGGGATTTCCTACAATGAGCAGTTCTTC	CASSYRGISYNEQFF